This is a list of T cell receptor beta chains from one sample in a study of cytomegalovirus exposure and HLA in healthy donors. The repertoire was sequenced with immunoSEQ multiplex PCR; TCRdb's copy has only in-frame clones and lacks some. Among 100,000 or so clones, about 76% were seen once, and the ten largest hold roughly an eighth. Specimen: PBMCs. These TCRs come from a middle-aged woman in good health and CMV-seropositive. Both conserved end residues are part of each CDR3. The order of the fields is J gene, D gene, clone size, V gene, CDR3 DNA, CDR3 protein. A D gene is named only where the DNA matches it firmly. Rows give clone size only sometimes, using once, few, many, or a class for an expanded clone.

TRBJ2-7	TRBD2	.	TRBV27	TGTGCCAGCAGTTTATGGGGGGGTGTCGGCTCCTACGAGCAGTACTTC	CASSLWGGVGSYEQYF
TRBJ2-1	TRBD1	few	TRBV11-2	TGTGCCAGCAGCCGAACAGGGGGCCATGAGCAGTTCTTC	CASSRTGGHEQFF
TRBJ1-2	TRBD1	few	TRBV4-1	TGCGCCAGCAGCCCCGGACAGGGGCCGTATGGCTACACCTTC	CASSPGQGPYGYTF
TRBJ1-4	.	.	TRBV14	TGTGCCAGCAGGCACGGGGGTGTCGGTGAAAAACTGTTTTTT	CASRHGGVGEKLFF
TRBJ1-1	TRBD1	few	TRBV7-2	TGTGCCAGCAGCTTTAGGGGGCCGAGCACTGAAGCTTTCTTT	CASSFRGPSTEAFF
TRBJ1-2	.	.	TRBV15	TGTGCCACCAGCAGAGACAGGGGCTATGGCTACACCTTC	CATSRDRGYGYTF
TRBJ2-7	TRBD2	.	TRBV28	TGTGCCAGCAGTCGGGGGACTAGCAGGCTTTTCGAGCAGTACTTC	CASSRGTSRLFEQYF
TRBJ2-5	TRBD2	.	TRBV5-4	TGTGCCAGCAGCTTGAGCGGGGGCCTCCAAGAGACCCAGTACTTC	CASSLSGGLQETQYF
TRBJ2-6	.	.	TRBV19	TGTGCCAGTGCTTTATCAGACTCTGGGGCCAACGTCCTGACTTTC	CASALSDSGANVLTF
TRBJ1-1	.	.	TRBV19	TGTGCCAGTAGTCGCAAGCTGAACACTGAAGCTTTCTTT	CASSRKLNTEAFF
TRBJ2-3	TRBD1	.	TRBV11-2	TGTGCCAGCAGCTTAGGGACAGGGTCATCGGATACGCAGTATTTT	CASSLGTGSSDTQYF
TRBJ2-5	.	.	TRBV10-3	TGTGCCATCAGTGTGTCAGGGAGGCAAGAGACCCAGTACTTC	CAISVSGRQETQYF
TRBJ1-1	.	.	TRBV21-1	TGTGCCAGCAGCACTACAGGGGGCGCAACTTTCTTT	CASSTTGGATFF
TRBJ2-2	.	.	TRBV5-1	TGCGCCAGCAGCCCCCGCGGGGTCACCGGGGAGCTGTTTTTT	CASSPRGVTGELFF
TRBJ1-6	.	few	TRBV25-1	TGTGCCAGCAGTGAGAGCTCCTATAATTCACCCCTCCACTTT	CASSESSYNSPLHF
TRBJ1-1	TRBD1	.	TRBV30	TGTGCCTGGAGTGGACAGGGGACTGAAGCTTTCTTT	CAWSGQGTEAFF
TRBJ2-3	TRBD2	.	TRBV6-4	TGTGCCAGCAGTGAGGGACTAGCGAGGGGAGATACGCAGTATTTT	CASSEGLARGDTQYF
TRBJ1-1	.	.	TRBV2	TGTGCCAGCACTTCCCAAGGGGAGGGCACTGAAGCTTTCTTT	CASTSQGEGTEAFF
TRBJ1-1	.	.	TRBV7-2	TGTGCCAGCAGCTTACTACGTGTTGAAGCTTTCTTT	CASSLLRVEAFF
TRBJ1-2	.	.	TRBV7-8	TGTGCCAGCAGCTTAGTCGGCAGGCAGGCTGGCTACACCTTC	CASSLVGRQAGYTF
TRBJ2-5	TRBD2	.	TRBV5-4	TGTGCCAGCAGCTTGGCCGAGACTAGCGGGCCCTGGGGGGAGACCCAGTACTTC	CASSLAETSGPWGETQYF
TRBJ1-2	.	.	TRBV28	TGTGCCAGCAGTTTTACAGACTATGGCTACACCTTC	CASSFTDYGYTF
TRBJ1-1	.	few	TRBV5-1	TGCGCCAGCAGCTTAAACCAGGGTGAAGCTTTCTTT	CASSLNQGEAFF
TRBJ1-2	.	.	TRBV7-9	TGTGCCAGCAGCCTCGGACAGAGCTATGGCTACACCTTC	CASSLGQSYGYTF
TRBJ1-4	TRBD1	.	TRBV5-1	TGCGCCAGCAGCGGCGCCGGGACAGGGAGTGAAAAACTGTTTTTT	CASSGAGTGSEKLFF
TRBJ2-7	.	.	TRBV1	TGCACCAGCAGCCAAGATGGAGGCCTAGCGGGAAATTCTTACGAGCAGTACTTC	CTSSQDGGLAGNSYEQYF
TRBJ2-3	TRBD1	.	TRBV9	TGTGCCAGCAGCCCGACGGGACAGCTTAGCACAGATACGCAGTATTTT	CASSPTGQLSTDTQYF
TRBJ2-7	.	.	TRBV20-1	TGCAGTGCTAGATTGAGAGGCGAGCAGTACTTC	CSARLRGEQYF
TRBJ1-1	.	few	TRBV11-1	TGTGCCAGCAGTCGTAGACTTGGAATGAACACTGAAGCTTTCTTT	CASSRRLGMNTEAFF
TRBJ2-3	.	few	TRBV11-2	TGTGCCAGCAGCCCCGGACTCACAGATACGCAGTATTTT	CASSPGLTDTQYF
TRBJ1-1	.	.	TRBV7-9	TGTGCCAGCAGCCCAAGGCAGGGTGCCCCTGAAGCTTTCTTT	CASSPRQGAPEAFF
TRBJ2-5	.	.	TRBV9	TGTGCCAGCAGCGTAGGGACTTTCCAAGAGACCCAGTACTTC	CASSVGTFQETQYF
TRBJ2-6	TRBD1	.	TRBV19	TGTGCCACGACAGGGGGGGATTACTCTGGGGCCAACGTCCTGACTTTC	CATTGGDYSGANVLTF
TRBJ1-4	.	.	TRBV19	TGTGCCAGTAGTATAGACCGGTATGAAAAACTGTTTTTT	CASSIDRYEKLFF
TRBJ2-7	TRBD2	.	TRBV9	TGTGCCAGCAGCGTAGGGGCTAGCGGGGGGGCCGCCTACGAGCAGTACTTC	CASSVGASGGAAYEQYF
TRBJ1-1	.	many	TRBV5-6	TGTGCCAGCAGTATCAGGGGTTTCGCCCCTGAAGCTTTCTTT	CASSIRGFAPEAFF
TRBJ1-1	.	.	TRBV7-9	TGTGCCAGCAGCCCACAGGGATCGAACACTGAAGCTTTCTTT	CASSPQGSNTEAFF
TRBJ2-7	.	.	TRBV18	TGTGCCAGCTCACCACCAGGGGACTCCTACGAGCAGTACTTC	CASSPPGDSYEQYF
TRBJ2-1	TRBD2	once	TRBV6-1	TGTGCCAGTGGAACCCAGCGGGGGACTTACAATGAGCAGTTCTTC	CASGTQRGTYNEQFF
TRBJ2-7	.	few	TRBV6-5	TGTGCCAGCAGTTACTCAGGGGGCGGGGGGTACGAGCAGTACTTC	CASSYSGGGGYEQYF
TRBJ2-1	TRBD1	.	TRBV12-5	TGTGCTAGTGGTTTGACAGGGGGCAATGAGCAGTTCTTC	CASGLTGGNEQFF
TRBJ2-1	TRBD2	.	TRBV29-1	TGCAGCGTTGACCTAGCGGGCTACAATGAGCAGTTCTTC	CSVDLAGYNEQFF
TRBJ2-5	TRBD2	few	TRBV7-9	TGTGCCAGCAGCCCACGGGGGGGACTAGCGAGGGAGACCCAGTACTTC	CASSPRGGLARETQYF
TRBJ1-2	.	.	TRBV6-4	TGTGCCAGCAGTGAAGCGGGGAACTATGGCTACACCTTC	CASSEAGNYGYTF
TRBJ1-6	.	.	TRBV6-1	TGTGCCAGCAGGTTAAATTCACCCCTCCACTTT	CASRLNSPLHF
TRBJ1-2	.	.	TRBV5-1	TGCGCCAGCAGCTCTTTGGGACAACTATATGGCTACACCTTC	CASSSLGQLYGYTF
TRBJ2-7	TRBD1	.	TRBV23-1	TGCGCCAGCAGTCGAAAACAGGGGGCAGGGGAGCAGTACTTC	CASSRKQGAGEQYF
TRBJ1-4	TRBD1	.	TRBV28	TGTGCCAGCAGTGACGCCGGGACAGCTAATGAAAAACTGTTTTTT	CASSDAGTANEKLFF
TRBJ1-1	.	.	TRBV2	TGTGCCAGCAGTGAAAGGGCTGGCGGACTGATTCTCAACACTGAAGCTTTCTTT	CASSERAGGLILNTEAFF
TRBJ2-7	.	.	TRBV7-9	TGTGCCAGCAGCGTAGCAAACCTTTCAGGTTCATACGAGCAGTACTTC	CASSVANLSGSYEQYF
TRBJ1-6	TRBD1	.	TRBV5-6	TGTGCCAGCAGCCCTGGGACAGGCCTCCGACCCCTCCACTTT	CASSPGTGLRPLHF
TRBJ2-7	.	.	TRBV9	TGTGCCAGCAGCGTAAGCCGCCCCAAGGGGAACTACGAGCAGTACTTC	CASSVSRPKGNYEQYF
TRBJ1-1	TRBD1	once	TRBV7-9	TGTGCCAGCAGCTTAACGGGACAGGGGGCTAACACTGAAGCTTTCTTT	CASSLTGQGANTEAFF
TRBJ2-3	TRBD2	.	TRBV4-1	TGCGCCAGCAGCCGCCCGAGTTCGGGGGGGCCGACAGATACGCAGTATTTT	CASSRPSSGGPTDTQYF
TRBJ1-2	.	few	TRBV6-6	TGTGCCAGCAGTTACGGGGGGAGGGTCGGCGGGGGCTACACCTTC	CASSYGGRVGGGYTF
TRBJ1-4	.	few	TRBV7-9	TGTGCCAGCAGCCCAGGGTCAGCTAATGAAAAACTGTTTTTT	CASSPGSANEKLFF
TRBJ2-3	.	.	TRBV29-1	TGCAGCGGAGCAGGGCCGAACACAGATACGCAGTATTTT	CSGAGPNTDTQYF